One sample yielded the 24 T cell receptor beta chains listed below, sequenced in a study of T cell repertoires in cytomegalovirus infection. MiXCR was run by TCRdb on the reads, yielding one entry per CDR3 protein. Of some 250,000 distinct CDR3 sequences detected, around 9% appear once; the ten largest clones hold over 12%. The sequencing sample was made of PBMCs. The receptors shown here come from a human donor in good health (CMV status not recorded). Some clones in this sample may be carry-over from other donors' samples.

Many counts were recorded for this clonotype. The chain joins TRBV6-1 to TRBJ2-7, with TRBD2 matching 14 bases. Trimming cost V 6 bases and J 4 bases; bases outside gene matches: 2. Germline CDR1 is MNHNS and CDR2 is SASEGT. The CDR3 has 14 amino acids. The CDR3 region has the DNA TGTGCCAGCAGCGGGACTAGCGGGAGTTACGAGCAGTACTTC. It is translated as CASSGTSGSYEQYF.

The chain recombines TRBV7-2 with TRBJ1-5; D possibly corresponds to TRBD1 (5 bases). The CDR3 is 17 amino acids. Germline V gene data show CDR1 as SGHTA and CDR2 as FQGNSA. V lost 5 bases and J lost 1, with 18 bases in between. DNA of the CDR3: TGTGCCAGCAGCCGCCCCCAGGGCTCCGGCAGCAATCAGCCCCAGCATTTT. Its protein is CASSRPQGSGSNQPQHF.

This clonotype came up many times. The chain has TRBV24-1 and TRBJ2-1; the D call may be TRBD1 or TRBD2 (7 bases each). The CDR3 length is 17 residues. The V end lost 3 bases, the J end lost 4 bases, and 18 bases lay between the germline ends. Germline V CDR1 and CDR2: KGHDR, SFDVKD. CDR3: CATSDGTAGTEYNEQFF. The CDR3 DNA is TGTGCCACCAGTGATGGGACAGCGGGGACGGAATACAATGAGCAGTTCTTC.

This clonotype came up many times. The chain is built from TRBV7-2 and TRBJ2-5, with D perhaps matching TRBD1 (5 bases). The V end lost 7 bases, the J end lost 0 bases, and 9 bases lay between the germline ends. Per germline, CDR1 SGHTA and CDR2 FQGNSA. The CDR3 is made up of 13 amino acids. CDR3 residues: CASNRGYQETQYF. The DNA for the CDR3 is TGTGCCAGCAATAGGGGTTACCAAGAGACCCAGTACTTC.

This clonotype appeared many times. The CDR3 bases are TGCGCCAGCAGCCAAGATGACCTAGCGGGGGGGTACAATGAGCAGTTCTTC. Its protein product is CASSQDDLAGGYNEQFF. The chain employs TRBV4-1 and TRBJ2-1, with TRBD2 matching over 12 bases. Germline trimming cut 0 bases from V and 4 bases from J; bases unmatched to any gene: 4. CDR3 length equals 17 residues. Germline loops: CDR1 MGHRA, CDR2 YSYEKL.

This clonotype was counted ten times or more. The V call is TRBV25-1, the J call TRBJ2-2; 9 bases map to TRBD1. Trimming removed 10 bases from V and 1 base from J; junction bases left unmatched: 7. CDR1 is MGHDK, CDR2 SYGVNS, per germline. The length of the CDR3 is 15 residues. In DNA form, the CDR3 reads TGTGCCACCAAACAGGGGGCCGGGAACACCGGGGAGCTGTTTTTT. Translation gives CATKQGAGNTGELFF.

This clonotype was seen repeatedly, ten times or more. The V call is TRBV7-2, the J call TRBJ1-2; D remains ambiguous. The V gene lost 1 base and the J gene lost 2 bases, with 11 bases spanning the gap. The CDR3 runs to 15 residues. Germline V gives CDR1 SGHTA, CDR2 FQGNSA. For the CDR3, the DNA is TGTGCCAGCAGCTTAGATTTTCGGGCAAACTATGGCTACACCTTC. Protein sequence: CASSLDFRANYGYTF.

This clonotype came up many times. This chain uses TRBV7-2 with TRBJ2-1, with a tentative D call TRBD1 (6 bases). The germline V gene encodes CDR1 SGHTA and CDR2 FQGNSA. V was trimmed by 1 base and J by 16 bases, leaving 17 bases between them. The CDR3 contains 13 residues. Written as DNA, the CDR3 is TGTGCCAGCAGCTTAGTTACAGGGCAGGGCATCTTCTTC. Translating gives CASSLVTGQGIFF.

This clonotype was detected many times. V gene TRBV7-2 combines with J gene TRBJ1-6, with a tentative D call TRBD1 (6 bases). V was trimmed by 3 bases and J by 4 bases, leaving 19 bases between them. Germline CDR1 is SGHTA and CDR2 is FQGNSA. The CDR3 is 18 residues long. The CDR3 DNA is TGTGCCAGCAGCTTGCCCACGACAGGCTCAGGTTATAATTCACCCCTCCACTTT. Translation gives CASSLPTTGSGYNSPLHF.

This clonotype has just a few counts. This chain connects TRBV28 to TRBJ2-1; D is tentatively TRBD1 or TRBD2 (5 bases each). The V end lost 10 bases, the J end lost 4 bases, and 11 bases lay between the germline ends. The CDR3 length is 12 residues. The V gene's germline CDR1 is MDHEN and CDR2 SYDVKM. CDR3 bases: TGTGCCACCGAGGGGCGGTACAATGAGCAGTTCTTC. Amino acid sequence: CATEGRYNEQFF.

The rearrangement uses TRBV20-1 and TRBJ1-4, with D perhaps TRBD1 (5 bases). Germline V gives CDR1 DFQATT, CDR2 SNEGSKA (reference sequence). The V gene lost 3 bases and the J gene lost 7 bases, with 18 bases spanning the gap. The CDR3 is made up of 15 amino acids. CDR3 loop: CSARTAQGLGEKLFF. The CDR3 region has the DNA TGCAGTGCTAGGACCGCCCAGGGACTCGGTGAAAAACTGTTTTTT.

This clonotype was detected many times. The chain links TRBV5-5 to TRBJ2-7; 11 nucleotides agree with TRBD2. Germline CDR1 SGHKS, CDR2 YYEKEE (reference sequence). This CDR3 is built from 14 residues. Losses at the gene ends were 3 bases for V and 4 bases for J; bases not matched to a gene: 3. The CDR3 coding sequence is TGTGCCAGCAGCTCGAGGACTAGCGGGTACGAGCAGTACTTC. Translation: CASSSRTSGYEQYF. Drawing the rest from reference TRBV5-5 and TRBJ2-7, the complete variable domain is DAGVTQSPTHLIKTRGQQVTLRCSPISGHKSVSWYQQVLGQGPQFIFQYYEKEERGRGNFPDRFSARQFPNYSSELNVNALLLGDSALYLCASSSRTSGYEQYFGPGTRLTVT.

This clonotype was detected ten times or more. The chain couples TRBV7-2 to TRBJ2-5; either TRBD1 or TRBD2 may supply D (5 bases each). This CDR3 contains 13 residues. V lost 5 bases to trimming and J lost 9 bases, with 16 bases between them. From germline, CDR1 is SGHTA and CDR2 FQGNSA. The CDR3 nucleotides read TGTGCCAGCAGCATGGGACCCTTGGAGGCCCAGTACTTC. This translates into CASSMGPLEAQYF.

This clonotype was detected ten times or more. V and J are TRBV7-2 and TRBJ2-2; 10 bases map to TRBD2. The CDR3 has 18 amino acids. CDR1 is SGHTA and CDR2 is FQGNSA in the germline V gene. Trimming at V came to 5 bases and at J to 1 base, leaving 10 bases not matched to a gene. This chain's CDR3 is CASSPLPLAGWNTGELFF. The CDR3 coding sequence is TGTGCCAGCAGCCCTCTCCCACTAGCGGGATGGAACACCGGGGAGCTGTTTTTT.

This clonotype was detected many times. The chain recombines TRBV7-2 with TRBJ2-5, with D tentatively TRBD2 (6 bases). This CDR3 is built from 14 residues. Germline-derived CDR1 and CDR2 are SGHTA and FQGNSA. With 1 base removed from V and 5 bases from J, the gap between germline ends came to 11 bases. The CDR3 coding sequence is TGTGCCAGCAGCTTAGTTCGCGGGATGGAGACCCAGTACTTC. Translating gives CASSLVRGMETQYF.

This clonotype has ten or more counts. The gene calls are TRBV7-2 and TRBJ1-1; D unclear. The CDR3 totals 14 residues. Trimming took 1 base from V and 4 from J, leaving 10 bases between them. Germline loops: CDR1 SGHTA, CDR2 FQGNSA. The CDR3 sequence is CASSLDGFFTEAFF. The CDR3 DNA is TGTGCCAGCAGCTTAGACGGATTCTTCACTGAAGCTTTCTTT.

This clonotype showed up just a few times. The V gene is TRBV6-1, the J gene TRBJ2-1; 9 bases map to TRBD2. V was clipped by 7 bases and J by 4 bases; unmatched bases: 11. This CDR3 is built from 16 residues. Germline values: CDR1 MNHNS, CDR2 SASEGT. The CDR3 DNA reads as TGTGCCAGCACTCCTCAGAGCGCGGGGGGGTACAATGAGCAGTTCTTC. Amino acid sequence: CASTPQSAGGYNEQFF.

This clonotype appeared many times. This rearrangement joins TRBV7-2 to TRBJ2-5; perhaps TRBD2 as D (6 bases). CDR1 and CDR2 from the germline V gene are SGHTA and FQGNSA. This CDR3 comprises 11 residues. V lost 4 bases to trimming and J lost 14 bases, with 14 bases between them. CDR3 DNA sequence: TGTGCCAGCAGCTCCGCGGGGCTCCCTTACTTC. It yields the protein CASSSAGLPYF.

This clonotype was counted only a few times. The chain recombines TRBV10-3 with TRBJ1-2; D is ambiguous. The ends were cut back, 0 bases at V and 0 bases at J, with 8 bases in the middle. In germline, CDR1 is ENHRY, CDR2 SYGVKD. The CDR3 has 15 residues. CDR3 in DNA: TGTGCCATCAGTGAGTCGTGGGGAACTAACTATGGCTACACCTTC. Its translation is CAISESWGTNYGYTF.

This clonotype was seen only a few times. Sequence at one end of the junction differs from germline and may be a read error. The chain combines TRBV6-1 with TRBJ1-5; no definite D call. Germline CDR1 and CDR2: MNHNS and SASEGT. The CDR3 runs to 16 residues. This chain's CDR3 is CASSGPVGNSDQPQHF. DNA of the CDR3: TGTGCCAGCAGTGGCCCCGTCGGTAATAGCGATCAGCCCCAGCATTTT.

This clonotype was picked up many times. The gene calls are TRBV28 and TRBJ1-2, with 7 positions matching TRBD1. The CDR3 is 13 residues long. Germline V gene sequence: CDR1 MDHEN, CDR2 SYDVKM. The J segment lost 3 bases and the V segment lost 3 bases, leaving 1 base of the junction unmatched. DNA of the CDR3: TGTGCCAGCAGTTTCACAGGGGACTATGGCTACACCTTC. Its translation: CASSFTGDYGYTF.

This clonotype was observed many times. The CDR3 DNA is TGTGCCAGCAGTTTACCGAGTCCCTATGGCTACACCTTC. It codes for CASSLPSPYGYTF. This rearrangement joins TRBV28 to TRBJ1-2, with D hard to call. The CDR3 is 13 residues long. V shed 2 bases and J shed 4 bases, with 8 bases lying between them. Germline CDR1 is MDHEN and CDR2 is SYDVKM.

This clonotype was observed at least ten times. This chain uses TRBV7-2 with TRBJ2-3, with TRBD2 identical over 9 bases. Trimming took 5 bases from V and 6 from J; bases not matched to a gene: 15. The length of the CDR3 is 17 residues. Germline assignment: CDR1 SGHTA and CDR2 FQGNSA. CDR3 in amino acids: CASSRGFRGGVSDTQYF. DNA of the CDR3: TGTGCCAGCAGCCGGGGGTTTCGCGGGGGGGTTTCGGATACGCAGTATTTT.

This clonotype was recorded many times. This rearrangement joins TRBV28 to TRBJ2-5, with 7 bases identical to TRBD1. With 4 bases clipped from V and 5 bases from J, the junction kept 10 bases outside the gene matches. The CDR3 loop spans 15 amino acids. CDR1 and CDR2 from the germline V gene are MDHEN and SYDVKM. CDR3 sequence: CASSSSGGSGETQYF. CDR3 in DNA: TGTGCCAGCAGTTCTTCAGGGGGTTCAGGGGAGACCCAGTACTTC.